The following is a T cell receptor (beta chain) sequence with its context. This may be a read error, as it is one base from a much larger clone. The template was RNA from unsorted bulk tissue. Distant lung tissue was collected more than 3 cm away from the tumor edge. This entry comes from a study of tumor and adjacent non-tumor tissue in lung cancer. Across the study: Patients were aged roughly 31 to 76, around ten men and about five women, stage I to III. Some 4.2 million productive TCRbeta reads were obtained per sample on average.

TCRbeta libraries were built with three rounds of nested PCR, modified from ARM-PCR. Using its own MiXCR run on the multiplex PCR reads, TCRdb lists one record per CDR3 protein. The sample shows approximately 66,000 distinct CDR3 sequences, about 56% of them seen only once. The CDR3 has 16 amino acids. V trimming: 6 bases; J trimming: 4 bases; junction bases outside the gene matches: 8. Material for sequencing was distant non-tumor lung tissue. The chain couples TRBV12-3 or TRBV12-4 to TRBJ2-5; TRBD2 aligns across 13 bases. The source of this sequence is a man between 70 and 80 years old with non-small cell lung cancer. The CDR3, as DNA: TGTGCCAGCAGAAGGGGACTAGCGGGAAGAAGAGAGACCCAGTACTTC. Encoded protein: CASRRGLAGRRETQYF.